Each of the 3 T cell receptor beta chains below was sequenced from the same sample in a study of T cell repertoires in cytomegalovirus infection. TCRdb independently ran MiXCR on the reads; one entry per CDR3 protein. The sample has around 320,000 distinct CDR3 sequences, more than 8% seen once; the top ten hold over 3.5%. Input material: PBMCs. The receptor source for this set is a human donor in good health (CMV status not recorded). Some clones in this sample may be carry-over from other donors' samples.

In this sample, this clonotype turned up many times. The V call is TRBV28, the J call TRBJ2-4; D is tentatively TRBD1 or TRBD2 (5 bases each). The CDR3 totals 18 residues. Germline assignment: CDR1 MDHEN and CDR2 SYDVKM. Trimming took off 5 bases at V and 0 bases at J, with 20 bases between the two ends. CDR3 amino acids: CASSPPSGLGLAKNIQYF. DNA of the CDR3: TGTGCCAGCAGTCCCCCCTCGGGGCTGGGTCTAGCCAAAAACATTCAGTACTTC.

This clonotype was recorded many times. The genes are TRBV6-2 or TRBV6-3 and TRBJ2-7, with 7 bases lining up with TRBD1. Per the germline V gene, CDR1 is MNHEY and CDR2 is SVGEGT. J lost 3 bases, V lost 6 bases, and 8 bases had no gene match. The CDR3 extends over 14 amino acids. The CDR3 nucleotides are TGTGCCAGCAGCCCGGACAGGAATAACTACGAGCAGTACTTC. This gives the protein CASSPDRNNYEQYF.

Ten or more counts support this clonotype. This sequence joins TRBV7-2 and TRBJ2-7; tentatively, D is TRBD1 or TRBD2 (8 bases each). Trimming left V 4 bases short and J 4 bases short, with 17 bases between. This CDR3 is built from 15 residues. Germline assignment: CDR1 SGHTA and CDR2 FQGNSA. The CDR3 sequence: CASSSGGAGGYEQYF. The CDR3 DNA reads TGTGCCAGCAGCTCAGGGGGCGCGGGAGGTTACGAGCAGTACTTC. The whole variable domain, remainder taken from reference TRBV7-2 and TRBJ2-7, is GAGVSQSPSNKVTEKGKDVELRCDPISGHTALYWYRQSLGQGLEFLIYFQGNSAPDKSGLPSDRFSAERTGGSVSTLTIQRTQQEDSAVYLCASSSGGAGGYEQYFGPGTRLTVT.